Given below is one TCR beta chain in context. It has no known antigen specificity. No much larger clone is present one base from it, and per-base qualities are unavailable. Collaborating institutions collected whole blood in K2EDTA tubes following their own protocols. For TCRbeta analysis, collaborators shipped samples in one of three forms: frozen whole blood, isolated PBMCs, or DNA extracted from either of those sample types. These data come from a study of blood T cell repertoires in COVID-19 (dated by TCRdb to 2018 to 2020). Looking at the study overall: The collaborator samples originated in the United States, Italy and Spain and spanned the acute and convalescent phases of COVID-19. Subjects who had been exposed to COVID-19, were actively infected with it, or had recovered from it provided the deeply sampled blood TCRbeta repertoires that made up the dataset. The samples were drawn from the first 160 participants of the ongoing ImmuneRACE study and from over a thousand subjects provided by 6 global collaborators. The prospective study material was composed of cDNA or gDNA derived from T cells, B-cell-depleted T cells, or PBMCs. A de-identified subject ID, COVID-19 status, age in years and sex were almost always included in the sample metadata. The repertoires were released in a freely available public database meant as a resource for research on the immune response to SARS-CoV-2. Where available, HLA class I and class II types were taken from metadata supplied by the sample provider and were not determined by assay-based typing. Broader findings and caveats from the paper: The amount of clinical and demographic metadata varied by source and participant and was provided uncurated.

TCRbeta CDR3 regions were amplified from genomic DNA using the immunoSEQ Assay, a bias-controlled multiplex PCR. The published analysis was carried out like this. Nucleated cell counts per sample were estimated from amplification of reference gene primers within the assay. To quantify the absolute abundance of each unique TCRbeta CDR3 rearrangement, sequence reads were collapsed and filtered. For each sample, productive Simpson clonality was calculated by taking the square root of Simpson's diversity index across productive rearrangements. TCRdb re-hosts the immuneACCESS table, in-frame sequences only. Its copies lack some clones; in the studies checked, an unresolved V gene accounts for under half of them, and the cause for the rest is not known. V, J and clone size are taken as reported in that table, and D and trimming were inferred from the DNA itself. Counted in this sample were roughly 150,000 clones; approximately 80% of them appeared once. The ten largest clonotypes hold 9.1% of the sample.

From cysteine to phenylalanine, the CDR3 is 13 amino acids long. Of the read, only the CDR3 DNA is kept; its 39 bases are in frame from base 1. V and J are truncated by 3 bases and 6 bases respectively, leaving an intervening sequence of 11 bases. Via the germline V gene (reference sequence), CDR1 is MNHEY and CDR2 SMNVEV. Sequences were obtained from peripheral blood. Recombination connected TRBV27 to TRBJ1-2; a confident D gene designation cannot be given. The sequence was obtained from a woman of 80 years or more with active or convalescent COVID-19. The CDR3 region reads CASSFKGGNGYTF. The nucleotides are TGTGCCAGCAGTTTTAAGGGAGGAAATGGCTACACCTTC.